The T cell receptor (beta chain) described here comes from a study of blood T cells in healthy people across ages. Details on this clonotype: Its antigen remains unidentified.

CDR3 length equals 18 residues. The junction had 10 bases not matched to a gene; V was cut back by 5 bases and J by 4 bases. Germline V CDR1 and CDR2: SEHNR, FQNEAQ (reference sequence). Alongside a J-beta primer mix, a sample-barcoded 5' primer served in a second PCR lasting roughly 6 to 11 cycles. Via MiXCR, TCRdb re-called the 5' RACE reads, giving one row per CDR3 protein. Here the sample spans 1.5 million to 2 million distinct CDR3 sequences, about 30% being singletons. General observations from the study: Lack of knowledge of donor CMV status possibly confounded expanded clonotype changes. Unsorted PBMCs blocked a conclusive comparison of naive and antigen-experienced cells.

The TCR sequence derives from a woman aged 25 to 39 in good health. Sequencing was performed on blood. The chain carries TRBV7-9 and TRBJ1-6; the match to TRBD1 covers 11 bases. In nucleotides, the CDR3 is TGTGCCAGCAGCCCCGACCGGACAGGGGGCAAGTATAATTCACCCCTCCACTTT. Translating gives CASSPDRTGGKYNSPLHF.